The source of this TCR beta chain is a study of blood T cell repertoires in COVID-19. Looking at the study overall: From T cells, B-cell-depleted T cells, or PBMCs came the material, which was cDNA or gDNA.

This clone was counted at least ten times. Authors' methods: Amplification from reference gene primers served as the basis for estimated nucleated cell counts. Assay: immunoSEQ multiplex PCR; the TCRdb copy retains only in-frame clones and omits some. That table is the source of V, J and clone size, and D and trimming were worked out from the DNA. The sample carries about 160,000 clones, roughly 80% recorded once. Participants were placed into cohorts based on the clinical history they reported. This CDR3 has 14 amino acids. The junction had 3 bases not matched to a gene; V was cut back by 2 bases and J by 2 bases. Germline CDR1 and CDR2: SGHDT and YYEEEE.

The sequenced material came from PBMCs or T cells enriched from blood (not recorded which). This TCR came from a woman in her forties with acute COVID-19. The V gene is TRBV5-6, the J gene TRBJ1-2, with 7 nucleotides matching TRBD1. CDR3: CASSFQGVNYGYTF. CDR3 sequence (DNA): TGTGCCAGCAGCTTCCAGGGGGTGAACTATGGCTACACCTTC. Supplemented by reference TRBV5-6 and TRBJ1-2, the full variable domain reads DAGVTQSPTHLIKTRGQQVTLRCSPKSGHDTVSWYQQALGQGPQFIFQYYEEEERQRGNFPDRFSGHQFPNYSSELNVNALLLGDSALYLCASSFQGVNYGYTFGSGTRLTVV.